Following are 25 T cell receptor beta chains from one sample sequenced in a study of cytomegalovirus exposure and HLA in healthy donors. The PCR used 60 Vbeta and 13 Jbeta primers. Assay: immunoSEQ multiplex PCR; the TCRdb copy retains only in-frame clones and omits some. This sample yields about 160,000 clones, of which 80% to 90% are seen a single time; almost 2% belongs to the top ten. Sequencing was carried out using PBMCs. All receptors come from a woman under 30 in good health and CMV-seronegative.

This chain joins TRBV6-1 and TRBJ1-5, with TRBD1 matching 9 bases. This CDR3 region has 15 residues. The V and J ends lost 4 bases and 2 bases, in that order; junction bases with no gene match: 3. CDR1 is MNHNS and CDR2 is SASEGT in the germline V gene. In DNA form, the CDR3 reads TGTGCCAGCAGTGGGACAGGGGAGGGCAATCAGCCCCAGCATTTT. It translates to CASSGTGEGNQPQHF.

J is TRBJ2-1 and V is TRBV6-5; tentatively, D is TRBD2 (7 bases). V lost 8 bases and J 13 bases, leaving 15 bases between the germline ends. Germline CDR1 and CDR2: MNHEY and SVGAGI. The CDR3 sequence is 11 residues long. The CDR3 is CASRGGPEQFF. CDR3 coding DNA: TGTGCCAGCCGCGGGGGCCCGGAACAGTTCTTC.

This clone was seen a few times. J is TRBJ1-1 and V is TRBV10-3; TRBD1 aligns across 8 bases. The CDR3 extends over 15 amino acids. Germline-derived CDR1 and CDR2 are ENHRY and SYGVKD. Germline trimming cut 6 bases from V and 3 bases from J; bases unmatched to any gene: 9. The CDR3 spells CAISRQGAWDTEAFF. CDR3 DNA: TGTGCCATCAGCCGGCAGGGGGCGTGGGACACTGAAGCTTTCTTT.

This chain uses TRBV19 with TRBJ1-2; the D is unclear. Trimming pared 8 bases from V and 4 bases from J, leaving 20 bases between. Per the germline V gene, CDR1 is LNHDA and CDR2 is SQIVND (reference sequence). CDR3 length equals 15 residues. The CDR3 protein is CASFREGRTIYGYTF. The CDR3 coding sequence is TGTGCCAGTTTTCGAGAGGGCCGAACCATCTATGGCTACACCTTC. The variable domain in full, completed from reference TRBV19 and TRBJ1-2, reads DGGITQSPKYLFRKEGQNVTLSCEQNLNHDAMYWYRQDPGQGLRLIYYSQIVNDFQKGDIAEGYSVSREKKESFPLTVTSAQKNPTAFYLCASFREGRTIYGYTFGSGTRLTVV.

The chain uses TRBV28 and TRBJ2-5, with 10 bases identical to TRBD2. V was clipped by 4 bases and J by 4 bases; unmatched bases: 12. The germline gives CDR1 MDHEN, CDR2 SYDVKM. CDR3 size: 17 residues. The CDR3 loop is CASSSLAGGGVGETQYF. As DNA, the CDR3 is TGTGCCAGCAGTTCATTAGCGGGAGGAGGCGTCGGAGAGACCCAGTACTTC.

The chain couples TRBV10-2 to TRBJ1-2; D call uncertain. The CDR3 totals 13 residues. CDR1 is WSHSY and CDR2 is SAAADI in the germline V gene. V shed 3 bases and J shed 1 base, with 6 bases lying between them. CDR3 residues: CASSDTGNYGYTF. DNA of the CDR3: TGCGCCAGCAGTGACACGGGTAACTATGGCTACACCTTC.

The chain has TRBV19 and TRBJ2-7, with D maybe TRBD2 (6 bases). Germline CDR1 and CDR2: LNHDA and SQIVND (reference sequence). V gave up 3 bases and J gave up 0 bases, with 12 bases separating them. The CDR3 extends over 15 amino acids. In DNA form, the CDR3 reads TGTGCCAGTAGTATTTTTGTGGGAGGCTCCTACGAGCAGTACTTC. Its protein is CASSIFVGGSYEQYF.

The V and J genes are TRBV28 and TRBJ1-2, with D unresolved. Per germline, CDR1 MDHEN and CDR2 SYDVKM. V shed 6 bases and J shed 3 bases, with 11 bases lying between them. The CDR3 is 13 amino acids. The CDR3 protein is CASRSGSYYGYTF. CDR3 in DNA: TGTGCCAGCAGGAGCGGATCCTACTATGGCTACACCTTC.

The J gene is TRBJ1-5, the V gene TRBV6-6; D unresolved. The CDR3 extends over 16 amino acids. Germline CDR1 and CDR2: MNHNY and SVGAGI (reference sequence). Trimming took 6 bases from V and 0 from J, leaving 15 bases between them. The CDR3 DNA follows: TGTGCCAGCAGAGTCGTACCGGGGATTAGCAATCAGCCCCAGCATTTT. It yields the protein CASRVVPGISNQPQHF.

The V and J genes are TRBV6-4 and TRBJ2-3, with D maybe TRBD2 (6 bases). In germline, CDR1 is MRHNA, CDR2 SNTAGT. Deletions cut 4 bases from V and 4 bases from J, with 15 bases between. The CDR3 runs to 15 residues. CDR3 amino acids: CASSGGQGGPDTQYF. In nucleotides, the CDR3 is TGTGCCAGCAGTGGAGGGCAGGGAGGACCAGATACGCAGTATTTT.

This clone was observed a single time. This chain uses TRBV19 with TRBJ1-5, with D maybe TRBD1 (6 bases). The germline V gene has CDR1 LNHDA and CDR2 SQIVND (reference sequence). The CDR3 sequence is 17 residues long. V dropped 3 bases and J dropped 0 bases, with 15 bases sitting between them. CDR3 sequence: CASSIEGDIGSNQPQHF. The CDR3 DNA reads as TGTGCCAGTAGTATCGAAGGGGACATCGGTAGCAATCAGCCCCAGCATTTT.

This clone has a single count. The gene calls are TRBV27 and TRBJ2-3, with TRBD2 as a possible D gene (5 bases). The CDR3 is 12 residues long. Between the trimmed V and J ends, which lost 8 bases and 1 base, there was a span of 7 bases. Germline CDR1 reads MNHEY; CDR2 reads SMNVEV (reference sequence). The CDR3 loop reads CASGLRTDTQYF. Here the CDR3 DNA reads TGTGCCAGCGGACTCCGCACAGATACGCAGTATTTT.

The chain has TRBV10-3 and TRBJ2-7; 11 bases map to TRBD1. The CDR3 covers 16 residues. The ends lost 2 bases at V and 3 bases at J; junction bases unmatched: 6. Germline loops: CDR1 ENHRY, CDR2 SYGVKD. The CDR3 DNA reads TGTGCCATCAGTGAGAGGACAGGGGGCGGAAGCTACGAGCAGTACTTC. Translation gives CAISERTGGGSYEQYF.

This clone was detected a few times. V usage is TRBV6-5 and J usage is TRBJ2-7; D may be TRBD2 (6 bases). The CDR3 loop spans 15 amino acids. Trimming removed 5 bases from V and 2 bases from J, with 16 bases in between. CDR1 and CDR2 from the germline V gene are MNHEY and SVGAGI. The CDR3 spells CASSGQLEGPYEQYF. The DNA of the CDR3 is TGTGCCAGCAGTGGTCAGTTGGAGGGCCCCTACGAGCAGTACTTC.

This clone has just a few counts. Here the CDR3 DNA reads TGTGCCAGCAGTGCACAGGGTGGGTCCTACAATGAGCAGTTCTTC. Its protein product is CASSAQGGSYNEQFF. The chain links TRBV6-1 to TRBJ2-1; D perhaps matches TRBD1 (6 bases). Germline V CDR1 and CDR2: MNHNS, SASEGT. The CDR3 loop spans 15 amino acids. Trimming cost V 4 bases and J 1 base, with 11 bases left between them.

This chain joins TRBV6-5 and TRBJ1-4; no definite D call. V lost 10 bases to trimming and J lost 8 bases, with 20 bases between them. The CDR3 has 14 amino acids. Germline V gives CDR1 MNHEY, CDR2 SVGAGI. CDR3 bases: TGTGCCACCAGCCCTTCTCGGGTCGACGAAAAACTGTTTTTT. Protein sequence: CATSPSRVDEKLFF.

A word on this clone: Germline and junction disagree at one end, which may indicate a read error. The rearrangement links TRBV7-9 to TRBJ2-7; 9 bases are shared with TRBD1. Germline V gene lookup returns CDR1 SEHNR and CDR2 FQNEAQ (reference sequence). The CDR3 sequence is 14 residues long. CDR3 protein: CSSSSGQGNHEQYF. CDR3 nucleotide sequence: TGTTCCAGCAGCTCGGGACAGGGTAACCACGAGCAGTACTTC.

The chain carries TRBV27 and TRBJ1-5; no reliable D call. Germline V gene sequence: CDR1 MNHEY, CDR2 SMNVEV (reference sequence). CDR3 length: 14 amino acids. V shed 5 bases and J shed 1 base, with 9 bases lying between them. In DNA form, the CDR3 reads TGTGCCAGCAGTAACTCATTGAGCAATCAGCCCCAGCATTTT. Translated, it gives CASSNSLSNQPQHF.

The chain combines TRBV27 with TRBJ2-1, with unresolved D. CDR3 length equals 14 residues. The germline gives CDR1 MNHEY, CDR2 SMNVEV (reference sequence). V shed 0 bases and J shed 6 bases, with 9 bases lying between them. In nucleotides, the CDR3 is TGTGCCAGCAGTTTATCGGCCTCCCCCAATGAGCAGTTCTTC. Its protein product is CASSLSASPNEQFF.

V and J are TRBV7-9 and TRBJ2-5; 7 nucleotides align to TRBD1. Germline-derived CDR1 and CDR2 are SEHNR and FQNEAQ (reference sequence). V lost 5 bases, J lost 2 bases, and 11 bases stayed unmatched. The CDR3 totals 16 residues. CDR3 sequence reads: CASSRTQGVGQETQYF. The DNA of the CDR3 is TGTGCCAGCAGCCGAACTCAGGGGGTGGGTCAAGAGACCCAGTACTTC.

The CDR3 region is CASYLSGRVPRFPYNEQFF. Written as DNA, the CDR3 is TGCGCCAGCTACCTTAGCGGGAGGGTCCCCAGGTTCCCCTACAATGAGCAGTTCTTC. The V gene is TRBV23-1, the J gene TRBJ2-1; TRBD2 matches at 11 bases. TRBV23-1 carries the ORF label, with uncertain function. The CDR3 has 19 amino acids. V shed 8 bases and J 2 bases; nucleotides not matched to a gene: 17.

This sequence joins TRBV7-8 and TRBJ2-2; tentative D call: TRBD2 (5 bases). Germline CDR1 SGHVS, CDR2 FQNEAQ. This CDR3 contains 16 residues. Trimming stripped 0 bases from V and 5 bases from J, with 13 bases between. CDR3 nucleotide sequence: TGTGCCAGCAGCTTAGCGCGGGCCCTGAAAACCGGGGAGCTGTTTTTT. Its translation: CASSLARALKTGELFF. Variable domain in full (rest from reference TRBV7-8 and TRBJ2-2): GAGVSQSPRYKVAKRGQDVALRCDPISGHVSLFWYQQALGQGPEFLTYFQNEAQLDKSGLPSDRFFAERPEGSVSTLKIQRTQQEDSAVYLCASSLARALKTGELFFGEGSRLTVL.

CDR3 residues: CASSNQGVETQYF. For the CDR3, the DNA is TGTGCCAGCAGCAACCAGGGGGTAGAGACCCAGTACTTC. The gene calls are TRBV11-1 and TRBJ2-5; 7 nucleotides match TRBD1. Per germline, CDR1 SGHAT and CDR2 FQDESV (reference sequence). The CDR3 is made up of 13 amino acids. V was clipped by 5 bases and J by 4 bases; unmatched bases: 4.

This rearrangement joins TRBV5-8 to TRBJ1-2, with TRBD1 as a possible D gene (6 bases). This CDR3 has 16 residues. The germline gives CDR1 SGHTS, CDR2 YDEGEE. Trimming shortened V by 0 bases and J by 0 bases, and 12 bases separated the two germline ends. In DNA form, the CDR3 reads TGTGCCAGCAGCTTGGACAGGGAAATTTCTAACTATGGCTACACCTTC. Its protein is CASSLDREISNYGYTF.

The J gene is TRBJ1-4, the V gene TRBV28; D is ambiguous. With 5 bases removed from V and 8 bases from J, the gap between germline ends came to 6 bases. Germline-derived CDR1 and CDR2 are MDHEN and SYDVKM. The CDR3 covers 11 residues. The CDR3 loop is CASSRQEKLFF. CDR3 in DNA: TGTGCCAGCAGTCGCCAGGAAAAACTGTTTTTT.